Detailed here is one TCR beta chain. CDR3 size: 15 residues. Looked up from germline, CDR1 is SGHTA and CDR2 is FQGNSA. Trimming took off 5 bases at V and 5 bases at J, with 13 bases between the two ends. This sample was included in a study of blood T cell repertoires in COVID-19. Across the whole study: PBMCs, B-cell-depleted T cells, or T cells provided the cDNA or gDNA that made up the material.

Assay: immunoSEQ multiplex PCR; the TCRdb copy retains only in-frame clones and omits some. The data contain roughly 200,000 clones, 84% of them singletons. V is TRBV7-2 and J is TRBJ1-6, with D tentatively TRBD1 (5 bases). The clonotype originates from a woman of 80 years or more with COVID-19, enrolled during active disease. The material sequenced was peripheral blood. The DNA of the CDR3 is TGTGCCAGCAGCCCCCGAGGACAAAATAATTCACCCCTCCACTTT. Its protein is CASSPRGQNNSPLHF.